Below, one T cell receptor (beta chain) is given with its context. Its antigen remains unidentified. The CDR3 runs to 15 residues. Germline loops: CDR1 ENHRY, CDR2 SYGVKD. V was trimmed by 3 bases and J by 5 bases, leaving 11 bases between them. Clones were sequenced by immunoSEQ multiplex PCR, and TCRdb holds only the in-frame ones, with some missing. The sample includes 75,000 to 95,000 clones, roughly nine tenths of them seen just once. The sample is drawn from a study of T cell responses to AZD1222 COVID-19 vaccine. The overall study: Pooling of second doses given at about 4 or about 12 weeks was done. Findings and caveats of the study: Two AZD1222 administrations were followed by greater Spike-specific TCR breadth and depth. Regions 160-218 and 743-854 dominated among vaccine-associated CD4 TCRs spanning spike. Repertoires were collected only later (after the peak T cell response had occurred).

The sequence came from an adult in good health. The chain couples TRBV10-3 to TRBJ1-6; D might be TRBD1 (6 bases). The sample was peripheral blood, taken on day 0 of AZD1222 vaccination. CDR3 residues: CAISDGTLDNSPLHF. The CDR3 coding sequence is TGTGCCATCAGTGATGGGACACTTGATAATTCACCCCTCCACTTT.